The sequence of this T cell receptor beta chain was determined in a study of cytomegalovirus exposure and HLA in healthy donors. 60 Vbeta and 13 Jbeta primers were used in PCR. Sequenced by immunoSEQ multiplex PCR; TCRdb stores in-frame clones only, minus some. Of over 200,000 clones in the sample, almost 80% are singletons; the top ten hold less than 4.5%. V was clipped by 3 bases and J by 6 bases, with 15 bases between them. Germline CDR1 and CDR2: ENHRY and SYGVKD. The CDR3 runs to 14 residues. Sequenced: PBMCs. The origin of this receptor is a male donor in good health and CMV-seronegative. V gene TRBV10-3 combines with J gene TRBJ2-7; perhaps TRBD2 as D (6 bases). Here the CDR3 reads CAISDSGSMGEQYF. CDR3 in DNA: TGTGCCATCAGTGATAGCGGCTCTATGGGCGAGCAGTACTTC.